Each of the 20 T cell receptor beta chains below was sequenced from the same sample in a study of response to subunit inactivated influenza vaccine. MiXCR was run by TCRdb on the RT-PCR reads, yielding one entry per CDR3 protein. The repertoire consists of 490,000 or so distinct CDR3 sequences, with approximately 7.7% occurring once and the leading ten covering 10% to 15%. The sample was PBMCs from blood, taken around 25 months after vaccination. These receptors originate from a man aged 45 to 70 who received an inactivated influenza vaccine.

The chain employs TRBV5-1 and TRBJ2-7; D possibly corresponds to TRBD1 (6 bases). There are 14 residues in the CDR3. Germline loops: CDR1 SGHRS, CDR2 YFSETQ. V was cut by 4 bases and J by 5 bases, with 16 bases left in between. The CDR3 protein is CASSVTGIRDEQYF. CDR3 sequence (DNA): TGCGCCAGCAGCGTTACAGGGATTAGGGACGAGCAGTACTTC.

This chain uses TRBV14 with TRBJ1-1; 7 positions agree with TRBD1. The germline CDR1 and CDR2 sequences are SGHDN and FVKESK. The CDR3 runs 15 residues. After removal of 5 bases from V and 5 bases from J, the junction contained 11 bases not matched to a gene. The CDR3 spells CASSTTTTGLTEAFF. In nucleotides, the CDR3 is TGTGCCAGCAGCACTACGACGACAGGGCTGACTGAAGCTTTCTTT.

A few counts support this clonotype. The chain carries TRBV12-3 or TRBV12-4 and TRBJ2-2; 16 nucleotides agree with TRBD2. V was pared by 6 bases and J by 5 bases, with 9 bases of the junction left unmatched. The CDR3 totals 18 residues. The CDR3, as DNA: TGTGCCAGCAGCGTCCCGGGACTAGCGGGGGGGCAAACCGGGGAGCTGTTTTTT. This codes for CASSVPGLAGGQTGELFF.

V is TRBV20-1 and J is TRBJ2-1; 10 bases are shared with TRBD1. V was pared by 4 bases and J by 6 bases, with 6 bases of the junction left unmatched. The length of the CDR3 is 14 residues. Germline V gene sequence: CDR1 DFQATT, CDR2 SNEGSKA (reference sequence). This CDR3 is CSATRDRGGNEQFF. The CDR3 coding sequence is TGCAGTGCTACCCGGGACAGGGGTGGCAATGAGCAGTTCTTC.

In this sample, this clonotype turned up many times. V is TRBV24-1 and J is TRBJ2-5; D may be TRBD2 (6 bases). Per germline, CDR1 KGHDR and CDR2 SFDVKD. V was shortened by 0 bases and J by 0 bases, with 13 bases between the two germline ends. This CDR3 spans 17 amino acids. In DNA, the CDR3 is TGTGCCACCAGTGATTTGCCCGCGGGGCAGAACCAAGAGACCCAGTACTTC. It codes for CATSDLPAGQNQETQYF.

This chain uses TRBV24-1 with TRBJ2-2; 7 bases match TRBD2. Germline V CDR1 and CDR2: KGHDR, SFDVKD. This CDR3 has 14 amino acids. After removal of 7 bases from V and 7 bases from J, the junction contained 8 bases not matched to a gene. The CDR3 region has the DNA TGTGCCACCAGCGAGCGGGGAGAGCTCGGGGAGCTGTTTTTT. Protein sequence: CATSERGELGELFF.

The V call is TRBV3-1, the J call TRBJ1-6; D ambiguous. The CDR3 sequence is 12 residues long. Trimming shortened V by 4 bases and J by 7 bases, and 5 bases separated the two germline ends. Germline V lookup: CDR1 LGHDT, CDR2 YNNKEL (reference sequence). CDR3 protein: CASSPQNSPLHF. CDR3 sequence (DNA): TGTGCCAGCAGCCCACAAAATTCACCCCTCCACTTT.

Only a few counts were recorded for this clonotype. This chain uses TRBV4-1 with TRBJ1-4; D is uncertain. CDR1 MGHRA and CDR2 YSYEKL come from the germline V gene. The CDR3 runs to 15 residues. The V gene lost 1 base and the J gene lost 0 bases, with 6 bases spanning the gap. The CDR3 sequence is CASSQAVSTNEKLFF. For the CDR3, the DNA is TGCGCCAGCAGCCAAGCGGTCTCAACTAATGAAAAACTGTTTTTT.

This CDR3 reads CASSPGQAAANEKLFF. The CDR3 coding sequence is TGTGCCAGCAGTCCGGGACAGGCCGCCGCTAATGAAAAACTGTTTTTT. This rearrangement joins TRBV28 to TRBJ1-4, with 8 bases that match TRBD1. CDR1 MDHEN and CDR2 SYDVKM come from the germline V gene. This CDR3 comprises 16 residues. J gave up 3 bases and V 5 bases, and 8 bases lay outside the gene matches.

In its sample, this clonotype was seen many times. The chain recombines TRBV7-9 with TRBJ2-1; D is unresolved. CDR3 size: 14 residues. The germline V and J ends were trimmed by 1 base and 4 bases, with 8 bases remaining between them. Germline CDR1 SEHNR, CDR2 FQNEAQ (reference sequence). The CDR3: CASSLVFGYNEQFF. As DNA, the CDR3 is TGTGCCAGCAGCTTAGTGTTCGGGTACAATGAGCAGTTCTTC.

The V gene is TRBV7-6, the J gene TRBJ2-7; 15 bases match TRBD2. This CDR3 comprises 18 residues. V was pared by 3 bases and J by 0 bases, with 6 bases of the junction left unmatched. Germline V gene data show CDR1 as SGHVS and CDR2 as FNYEAQ. CDR3 sequence (DNA): TGTGCCAGCAGCTTTGGACTAGCGGGAGGGGCGAGCTCCTACGAGCAGTACTTC. Protein product: CASSFGLAGGASSYEQYF.

The chain links TRBV11-2 to TRBJ2-3; TRBD1 or TRBD2 may be the D gene (5 bases each). Germline V gene sequence: CDR1 SGHAT, CDR2 FQNNGV. Trimming removed 4 bases at V and 6 bases at J, with 17 bases between. The length of the CDR3 is 15 residues. The CDR3, as DNA: TGTGCCAGCAGCTCCCCGGAGGTCGGGACCGATACGCAGTATTTT. Translated: CASSSPEVGTDTQYF. Full variable domain (remainder filled in from reference TRBV11-2 and TRBJ2-3): EAGVAQSPRYKIIEKRQSVAFWCNPISGHATLYWYQQILGQGPKLLIQFQNNGVVDDSQLPKDRFSAERLKGVDSTLKIQPAKLEDSAVYLCASSSPEVGTDTQYFGPGTRLTVL.

This clonotype came up once. This chain uses TRBV20-1 with TRBJ1-5, with D uncertain. Germline assignment: CDR1 DFQATT and CDR2 SNEGSKA (reference sequence). The CDR3 sequence is 13 residues long. V lost 6 bases and J lost 3, with 12 bases in between. The CDR3 sequence is CSATATSNQPQHF. The CDR3 region has the DNA TGCAGTGCCACCGCGACGTCCAATCAGCCCCAGCATTTT.

The chain uses TRBV12-3 or TRBV12-4 and TRBJ2-3; D is unresolved. V shed 3 bases and J shed 7 bases, with 8 bases lying between them. The CDR3 is 12 residues long. The CDR3 DNA follows: TGTGCCAGCAGTTTCTCGGCAAATACGCAGTATTTT. Translating gives CASSFSANTQYF.

This clonotype was detected only a few times. J is TRBJ2-5 and V is TRBV25-1; D is unclear. The V and J ends lost 3 bases and 0 bases respectively, with 8 bases between them. The germline V gene encodes CDR1 MGHDK and CDR2 SYGVNS. The CDR3 consists of 14 residues. In DNA form, the CDR3 reads TGTGCCAGCAGTGATTGGGTCCACCAAGAGACCCAGTACTTC. As protein: CASSDWVHQETQYF.

This clonotype was seen at least ten times. V and J are TRBV4-2 and TRBJ2-7; D call uncertain. Trimming removed 3 bases from V and 1 base from J, with 19 bases in between. The CDR3 runs to 17 residues. Germline V gene lookup returns CDR1 LGHNA and CDR2 YNFKEQ. The CDR3: CASSQVPRNLLSYEQYF. The CDR3, as DNA: TGTGCCAGCAGCCAGGTCCCCCGCAACCTATTGTCCTACGAGCAGTACTTC.

In its sample, this clonotype was seen many times. The chain employs TRBV7-3 and TRBJ2-2; 9 positions agree with TRBD1. Germline CDR1 is SGHTA and CDR2 is FQGTGA. V trimming: 5 bases; J trimming: 7 bases; junction bases outside the gene matches: 5. The CDR3 contains 14 residues. The CDR3 protein is CASSKQGADGELFF. The CDR3 DNA is TGTGCCAGCAGCAAACAGGGGGCTGACGGGGAGCTGTTTTTT.

In this sample, this clonotype turned up a few times. V is TRBV18 and J is TRBJ2-7; either TRBD1 or TRBD2 may supply D (6 bases each). Germline V CDR1 and CDR2: KGHSH, LQKENI. With 4 bases removed from V and 9 bases from J, the gap between germline ends came to 19 bases. This CDR3 contains 14 residues. In DNA, the CDR3 is TGTGCCAGCTCACTCCCCGGGGGCACCCGTGTGCAGTACTTC. Protein sequence: CASSLPGGTRVQYF.

This clonotype has just a few counts. The V gene is TRBV7-3, the J gene TRBJ2-7; a weak D match, TRBD1 (6 bases). V was clipped by 2 bases and J by 2 bases, with 13 bases between them. The CDR3 contains 15 residues. Germline CDR1 is SGHTA and CDR2 is FQGTGA. The DNA for the CDR3 is TGTGCCAGCAGCTTATCGCCTGGGACAACCTACGAGCAGTACTTC. This sequence encodes CASSLSPGTTYEQYF.

This clonotype has at least ten counts. The chain recombines TRBV11-2 with TRBJ2-7, with D possibly being TRBD2 (5 bases). Per the germline V gene, CDR1 is SGHAT and CDR2 is FQNNGV. V was pared by 2 bases and J by 6 bases, with 11 bases between. This CDR3 comprises 13 residues. CDR3 coding DNA: TGTGCCAGCAGCTTAAGGCGGGTCGCCGAGCAGTACTTC. Translating gives CASSLRRVAEQYF.